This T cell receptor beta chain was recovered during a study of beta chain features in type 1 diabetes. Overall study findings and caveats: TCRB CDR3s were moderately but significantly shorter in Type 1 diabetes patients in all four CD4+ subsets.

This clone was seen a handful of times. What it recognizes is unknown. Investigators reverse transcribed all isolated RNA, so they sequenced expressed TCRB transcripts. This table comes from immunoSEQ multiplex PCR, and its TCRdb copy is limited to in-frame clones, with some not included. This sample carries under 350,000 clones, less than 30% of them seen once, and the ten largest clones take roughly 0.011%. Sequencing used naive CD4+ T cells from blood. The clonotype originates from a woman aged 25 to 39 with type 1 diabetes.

Here the CDR3 reads CASSDHSTDTQYF. The CDR3 nucleotides read TGTGCCAGCAGTGACCATAGCACAGATACGCAGTATTTT. The V call is TRBV25-1, the J call TRBJ2-3, with unresolved D. CDR1 and CDR2 from the germline V gene are MGHDK and SYGVNS. The length of the CDR3 is 13 residues. Trimming removed 3 bases at V and 0 bases at J, with 4 bases between.